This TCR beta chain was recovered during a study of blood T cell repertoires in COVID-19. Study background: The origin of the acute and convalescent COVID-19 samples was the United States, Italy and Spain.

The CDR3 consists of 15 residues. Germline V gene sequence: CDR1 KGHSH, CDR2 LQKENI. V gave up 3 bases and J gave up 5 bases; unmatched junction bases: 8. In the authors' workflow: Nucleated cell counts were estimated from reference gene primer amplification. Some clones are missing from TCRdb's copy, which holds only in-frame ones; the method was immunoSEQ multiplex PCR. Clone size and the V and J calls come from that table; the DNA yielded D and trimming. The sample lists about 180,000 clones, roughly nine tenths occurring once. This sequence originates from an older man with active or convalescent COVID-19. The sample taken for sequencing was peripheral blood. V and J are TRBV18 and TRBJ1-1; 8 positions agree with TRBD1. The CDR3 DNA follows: TGTGCCAGCTCACCGGACCAGGGGGCTGGTACTGAAGCTTTCTTT. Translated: CASSPDQGAGTEAFF.